This entry lists 14 T cell receptor beta chains sequenced from one sample in a study of CD8+ T cells in alopecia areata. RNA extraction was followed by reverse transcription into cDNA, which acted as the sequencing template. Here immunoSEQ multiplex PCR was the method, and the copy in TCRdb shows in-frame clones only, minus some. The table has under 200,000 clones, about two thirds seen once. Treatment indicated: oral pan-JAK inhibitor, 5-10 mg twice daily. This sample comprised CD4+ T cells sorted from blood, obtained at week 4, from a patient treated with tofacitinib. The receptors come from a human donor with alopecia areata.

A note on this clone: This CDR3 is also generated by other DNA sequences in the sample. V and J are TRBV6-5 and TRBJ2-5; no clear D. The germline V gene encodes CDR1 MNHEY and CDR2 SVGAGI. The germline V and J ends were trimmed by 6 bases and 2 bases, with 10 bases remaining between them. CDR3 size: 13 residues. The DNA for the CDR3 is TGTGCCAGCAGCCAAGATTATCAAGAGACCCAGTACTTC. It specifies CASSQDYQETQYF.

The rearrangement links TRBV7-9 to TRBJ1-1; 8 nucleotides line up with TRBD1. With V trimmed by 5 bases and J by 1 base, 9 bases remained unmatched. This CDR3 has 16 amino acids. Germline V gene data show CDR1 as SEHNR and CDR2 as FQNEAQ (reference sequence). The DNA of the CDR3 is TGTGCCAGCAGCACTCACAGGGGGAGAGGGAACACTGAAGCTTTCTTT. Translation: CASSTHRGRGNTEAFF. The full variable domain, its missing parts supplied by reference TRBV7-9 and TRBJ1-1, is DTGVSQNPRHKITKRGQNVTFRCDPISEHNRLYWYRQTLGQGPEFLTYFQNEAQLEKSRLLSDRFSAERPKGSFSTLEIQRTEQGDSAMYLCASSTHRGRGNTEAFFGQGTRLTVV.

The chain is built from TRBV9 and TRBJ2-7; the D is unclear. The germline gives CDR1 SGDLS, CDR2 YYNGEE. CDR3 length: 14 residues. V shed 0 bases and J shed 0 bases, with 7 bases lying between them. The CDR3 sequence: CASSVEEGSYEQYF. The CDR3 DNA reads TGTGCCAGCAGCGTAGAAGAAGGCTCCTACGAGCAGTACTTC.

The genes are TRBV6-5 and TRBJ1-6; D not resolved. Deletions cut 6 bases from V and 7 bases from J, with 10 bases between. The CDR3 consists of 13 residues. CDR1 is MNHEY, CDR2 SVGAGI, per germline. Here the CDR3 DNA reads TGTGCCAGCAGCTCGGTCGGGAATTCACCCCTCCACTTT. Its protein product is CASSSVGNSPLHF.

The J gene is TRBJ2-1, the V gene TRBV6-5; TRBD1 might be the D (5 bases). V was clipped by 4 bases and J by 6 bases, with 7 bases between them. The germline V gene encodes CDR1 MNHEY and CDR2 SVGAGI. CDR3 length: 12 amino acids. CDR3 in DNA: TGTGCCAGCAGTTTTGACAGCAATGAGCAGTTCTTC. Translating gives CASSFDSNEQFF.

This chain joins TRBV6-5 and TRBJ1-1; TRBD1 might be the D (5 bases). The CDR3 loop spans 13 amino acids. The ends were cut back, 4 bases at V and 4 bases at J, with 10 bases in the middle. The germline gives CDR1 MNHEY, CDR2 SVGAGI. CDR3 nucleotide sequence: TGTGCCAGCAGTTCGACAGCGGGCACTGAAGCTTTCTTT. It is translated as CASSSTAGTEAFF.

The CDR3 spells CASSPPNSTGGGEPQHF. CDR3 nucleotides: TGTGCCAGCAGTCCCCCCAACTCAACAGGGGGCGGGGAGCCCCAGCATTTT. The rearrangement uses TRBV27 and TRBJ1-5; the match to TRBD1 covers 9 bases. The CDR3 has 17 amino acids. Per germline, CDR1 MNHEY and CDR2 SMNVEV (reference sequence). The V gene end was trimmed by 5 bases and the J gene end by 8 bases; junction bases not matched to a gene: 16.

This clone was recorded many times. DNA of the CDR3: TGTGCCAGCAGCGCCGGACTAGCGGGGGTGACCTACGAGCAGTACTTC. As protein: CASSAGLAGVTYEQYF. This rearrangement joins TRBV5-4 to TRBJ2-7; 13 positions agree with TRBD2. CDR1 SGHNT and CDR2 YYREEE come from the germline V gene (reference sequence). V lost 4 bases to trimming and J lost 2 bases; unmatched junction nucleotides: 6. This CDR3 is 16 amino acids long.

The J gene is TRBJ1-1, the V gene TRBV30; D gene unclear. The CDR3 is 14 amino acids. V was cut by 2 bases and J by 6 bases, with 16 bases left in between. Per the germline V gene, CDR1 is GTSNPN and CDR2 is SVGIG (reference sequence). CDR3 residues: CAWSLSGLVAEAFF. CDR3 DNA sequence: TGTGCCTGGAGTTTGTCCGGCCTTGTCGCTGAAGCTTTCTTT.

V gene TRBV7-2 combines with J gene TRBJ2-7, with 10 positions matching TRBD1. The germline CDR1 and CDR2 sequences are SGHTA and FQGNSA. This CDR3 has 14 amino acids. Losses at the gene ends were 4 bases for V and 3 bases for J; bases not matched to a gene: 3. The CDR3 nucleotides are TGTGCCAGCAGCTGGACAGGGGGGAGCTACGAGCAGTACTTC. Protein sequence: CASSWTGGSYEQYF. The entire variable domain, with the rest obtained from reference TRBV7-2 and TRBJ2-7, is as follows: GAGVSQSPSNKVTEKGKDVELRCDPISGHTALYWYRQSLGQGLEFLIYFQGNSAPDKSGLPSDRFSAERTGGSVSTLTIQRTQQEDSAVYLCASSWTGGSYEQYFGPGTRLTVT.

Details on this clone: This sample includes further DNA sequences coding for the same CDR3. V is TRBV18 and J is TRBJ1-2; D remains unclear. The CDR3 is made up of 14 amino acids. The germline V gene encodes CDR1 KGHSH and CDR2 LQKENI. Trimming stripped 2 bases from V and 2 bases from J, with 9 bases between. CDR3 amino acids: CASSPVGENYGYTF. The CDR3 DNA is TGTGCCAGCTCACCAGTTGGCGAGAACTATGGCTACACCTTC.

The rearrangement uses TRBV29-1 and TRBJ2-3; maybe TRBD1 (5 bases). CDR1 and CDR2 (germline): SQVTM, ANQGSEA. The CDR3 covers 14 residues. Trimming pared 4 bases from V and 2 bases from J, leaving 13 bases between. This chain's CDR3 is CSVGKTAYTDTQYF. The CDR3 DNA sequence: TGCAGCGTTGGGAAGACAGCCTACACAGATACGCAGTATTTT.

The V call is TRBV7-9, the J call TRBJ2-7, with 7 bases that match TRBD1. V shed 5 bases and J 3 bases; nucleotides not matched to a gene: 4. The CDR3 runs 13 residues. Germline V gene lookup returns CDR1 SEHNR and CDR2 FQNEAQ (reference sequence). Written as DNA, the CDR3 is TGTGCCAGCAGCGCAGGGACAGACTACGAGCAGTACTTC. It yields the protein CASSAGTDYEQYF.

The V gene is TRBV11-1, the J gene TRBJ2-2; D may be TRBD1 (6 bases). Germline V gene sequence: CDR1 SGHAT, CDR2 FQDESV (reference sequence). The CDR3 loop spans 15 amino acids. Trimming removed 2 bases at V and 2 bases at J, with 9 bases between. The CDR3 region is CASSLMGQNTGELFF. The CDR3, as DNA: TGTGCCAGCAGCTTAATGGGACAAAACACCGGGGAGCTGTTTTTT.